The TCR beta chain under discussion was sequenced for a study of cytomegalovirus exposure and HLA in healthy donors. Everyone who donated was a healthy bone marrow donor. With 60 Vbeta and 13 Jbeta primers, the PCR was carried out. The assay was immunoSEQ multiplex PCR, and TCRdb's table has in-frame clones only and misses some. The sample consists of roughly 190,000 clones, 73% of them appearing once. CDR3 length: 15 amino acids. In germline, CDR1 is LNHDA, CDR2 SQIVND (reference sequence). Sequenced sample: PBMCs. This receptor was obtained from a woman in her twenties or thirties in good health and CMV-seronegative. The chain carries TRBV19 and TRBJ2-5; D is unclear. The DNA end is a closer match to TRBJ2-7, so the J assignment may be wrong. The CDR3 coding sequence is TGTGCCAGTAGTATAGACGCTGGTTACTCCTACGAGCAGTACTTC. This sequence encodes CASSIDAGYSYEQYF.